The source of this T cell receptor beta chain is a study of blood T cell repertoires in COVID-19. Study details: Researchers got acute and convalescent COVID-19 samples from the United States, Italy and Spain.

CDR1 is MGHRA and CDR2 is YSYEKL in the germline V gene. The CDR3 totals 15 residues. With V trimmed by 1 base and J by 8 bases, 8 bases remained unmatched. TCRdb keeps only in-frame clones here, not all; method: immunoSEQ multiplex PCR. The sample contains approximately 270,000 clones, 89% of which appear only once. This clone was counted between two and nine times. The age range of participants was about 18 to 89 years, with residence in under 25 US areas. Each recovered donor of Cohort 3 presented with two negative PCRs, clearance, or symptom resolution. The rearrangement uses TRBV4-1 and TRBJ2-1, with TRBD1 identical over 7 bases. The source of this sequence is a woman aged 60 to 75 who had recovered from COVID-19. The source material was PBMCs or T cells enriched from blood (not recorded which). The CDR3 region is CASSQAAGGRDEQFF. The DNA for the CDR3 is TGCGCCAGCAGCCAAGCGGCAGGGGGTAGAGATGAGCAGTTCTTC.